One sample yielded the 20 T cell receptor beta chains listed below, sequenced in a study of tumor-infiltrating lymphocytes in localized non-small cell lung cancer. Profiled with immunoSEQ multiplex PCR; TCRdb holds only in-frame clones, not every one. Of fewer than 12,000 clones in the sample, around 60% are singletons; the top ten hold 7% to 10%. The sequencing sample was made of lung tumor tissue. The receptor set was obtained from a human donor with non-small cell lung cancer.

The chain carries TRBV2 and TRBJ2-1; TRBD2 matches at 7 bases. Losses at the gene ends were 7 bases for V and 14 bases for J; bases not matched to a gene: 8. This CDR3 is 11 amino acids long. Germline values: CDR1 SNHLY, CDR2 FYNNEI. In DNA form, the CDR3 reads TGTGCCAGCAATGGGAGGGGATCGGAGTTCTTC. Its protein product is CASNGRGSEFF.

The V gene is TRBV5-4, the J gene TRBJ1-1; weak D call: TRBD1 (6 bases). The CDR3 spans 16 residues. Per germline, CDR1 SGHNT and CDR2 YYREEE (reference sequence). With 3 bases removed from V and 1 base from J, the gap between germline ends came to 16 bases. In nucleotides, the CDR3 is TGTGCCAGCAGCTCCCCAGGGGCTGGGGGGAACACTGAAGCTTTCTTT. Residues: CASSSPGAGGNTEAFF.

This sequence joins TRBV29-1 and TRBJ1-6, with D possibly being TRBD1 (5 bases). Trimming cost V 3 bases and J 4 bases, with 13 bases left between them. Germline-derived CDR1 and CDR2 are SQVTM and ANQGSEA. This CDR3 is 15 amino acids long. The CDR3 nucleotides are TGCAGCGTTGATGGAGACAGCGAATATAATTCACCCCTCCACTTT. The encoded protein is CSVDGDSEYNSPLHF.

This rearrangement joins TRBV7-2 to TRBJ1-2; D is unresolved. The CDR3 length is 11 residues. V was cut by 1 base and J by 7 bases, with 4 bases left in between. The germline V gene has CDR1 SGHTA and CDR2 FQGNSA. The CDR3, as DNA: TGTGCCAGCAGCTTAGAGGTTGGCTACACCTTC. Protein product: CASSLEVGYTF.

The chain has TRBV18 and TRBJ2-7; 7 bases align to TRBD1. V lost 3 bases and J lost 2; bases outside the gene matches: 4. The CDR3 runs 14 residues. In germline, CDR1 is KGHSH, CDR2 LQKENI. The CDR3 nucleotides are TGTGCCAGCTCACCGATACAGGGGCCCTACGAGCAGTACTTC. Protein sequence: CASSPIQGPYEQYF.

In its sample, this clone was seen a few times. This CDR3 is CASSREASSNQPQHF. The DNA of the CDR3 is TGTGCCAGCAGTCGGGAAGCATCTAGCAATCAGCCCCAGCATTTT. This chain joins TRBV6-5 and TRBJ1-5; D gene uncertain. CDR1 and CDR2 from the germline V gene are MNHEY and SVGAGI. The V gene lost 5 bases and the J gene lost 0 bases, with 11 bases spanning the gap. This CDR3 spans 15 amino acids.

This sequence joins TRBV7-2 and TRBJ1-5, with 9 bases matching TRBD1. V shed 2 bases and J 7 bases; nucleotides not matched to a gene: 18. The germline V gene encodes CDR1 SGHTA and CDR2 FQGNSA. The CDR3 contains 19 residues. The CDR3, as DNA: TGTGCCAGCAGCTTACGAGCCCCCGGGGTGGGACAGGGCGGACAGCCCCAGCATTTT. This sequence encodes CASSLRAPGVGQGGQPQHF.

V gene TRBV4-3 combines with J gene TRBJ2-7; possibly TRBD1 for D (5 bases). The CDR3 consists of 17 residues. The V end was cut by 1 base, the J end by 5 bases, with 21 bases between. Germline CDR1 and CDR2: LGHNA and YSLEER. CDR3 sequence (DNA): TGCGCCAGCAGCCAAGCCCTCACATTCAGGGCTCTGAACGAGCAGTACTTC. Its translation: CASSQALTFRALNEQYF.

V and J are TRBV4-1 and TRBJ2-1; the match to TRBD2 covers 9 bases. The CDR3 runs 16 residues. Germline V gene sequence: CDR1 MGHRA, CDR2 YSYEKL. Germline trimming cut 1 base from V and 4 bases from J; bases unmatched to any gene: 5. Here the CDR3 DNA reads TGCGCCAGCAGCCAAGGGGCAAGCGGGGGGTACAATGAGCAGTTCTTC. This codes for CASSQGASGGYNEQFF.

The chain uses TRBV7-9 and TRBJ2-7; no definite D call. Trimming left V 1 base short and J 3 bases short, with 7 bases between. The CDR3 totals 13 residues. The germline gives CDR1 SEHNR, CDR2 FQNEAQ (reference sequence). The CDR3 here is CASSLGLNYEQYF. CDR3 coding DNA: TGTGCCAGCAGCTTAGGACTGAACTACGAGCAGTACTTC.

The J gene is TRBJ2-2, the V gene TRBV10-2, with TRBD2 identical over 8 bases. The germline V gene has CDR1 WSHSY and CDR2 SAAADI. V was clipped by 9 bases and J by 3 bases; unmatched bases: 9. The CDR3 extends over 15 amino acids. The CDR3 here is CASKPSGSDTGELFF. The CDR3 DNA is TGCGCCAGTAAACCAAGCGGGAGCGACACCGGGGAGCTGTTTTTT.

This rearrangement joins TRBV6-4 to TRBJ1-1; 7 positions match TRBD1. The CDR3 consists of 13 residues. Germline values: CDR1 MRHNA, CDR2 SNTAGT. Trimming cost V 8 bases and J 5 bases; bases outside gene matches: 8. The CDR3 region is CASRTGEGTEAFF. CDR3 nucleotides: TGTGCCAGCCGTACAGGGGAGGGGACTGAAGCTTTCTTT.

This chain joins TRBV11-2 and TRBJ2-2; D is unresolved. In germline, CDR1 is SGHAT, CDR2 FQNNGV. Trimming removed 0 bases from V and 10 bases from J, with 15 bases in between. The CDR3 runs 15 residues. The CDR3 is CASSLDRYPISELFF. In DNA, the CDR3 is TGTGCCAGCAGCTTAGATCGTTACCCCATTTCGGAGCTGTTTTTT.

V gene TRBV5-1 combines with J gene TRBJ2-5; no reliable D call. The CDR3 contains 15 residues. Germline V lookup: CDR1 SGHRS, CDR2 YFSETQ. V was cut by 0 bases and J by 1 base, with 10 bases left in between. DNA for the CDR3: TGCGCCAGCAGCTTGGGTTCGATCACCCAAGAGACCCAGTACTTC. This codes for CASSLGSITQETQYF. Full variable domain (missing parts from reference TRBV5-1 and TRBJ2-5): KAGVTQTPRYLIKTRGQQVTLSCSPISGHRSVSWYQQTPGQGLQFLFEYFSETQRNKGNFPGRFSGRQFSNSRSEMNVSTLELGDSALYLCASSLGSITQETQYFGPGTRLLVL.

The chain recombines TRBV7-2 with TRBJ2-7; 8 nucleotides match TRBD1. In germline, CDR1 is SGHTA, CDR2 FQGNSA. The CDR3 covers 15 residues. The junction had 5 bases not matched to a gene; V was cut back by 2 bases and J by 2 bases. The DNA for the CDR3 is TGTGCCAGCAGCTTAAGGACAGGGCTTACCTACGAGCAGTACTTC. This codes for CASSLRTGLTYEQYF.

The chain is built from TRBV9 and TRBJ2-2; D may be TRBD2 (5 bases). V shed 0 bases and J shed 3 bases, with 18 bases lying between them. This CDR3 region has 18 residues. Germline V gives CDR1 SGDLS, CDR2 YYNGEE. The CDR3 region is CASSVGRGRSADTGELFF. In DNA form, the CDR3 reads TGTGCCAGCAGCGTAGGGCGAGGGCGATCGGCGGACACCGGGGAGCTGTTTTTT. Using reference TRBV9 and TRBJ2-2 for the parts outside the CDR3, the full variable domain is DSGVTQTPKHLITATGQRVTLRCSPRSGDLSVYWYQQSLDQGLQFLIQYYNGEERAKGNILERFSAQQFPDLHSELNLSSLELGDSALYFCASSVGRGRSADTGELFFGEGSRLTVL.

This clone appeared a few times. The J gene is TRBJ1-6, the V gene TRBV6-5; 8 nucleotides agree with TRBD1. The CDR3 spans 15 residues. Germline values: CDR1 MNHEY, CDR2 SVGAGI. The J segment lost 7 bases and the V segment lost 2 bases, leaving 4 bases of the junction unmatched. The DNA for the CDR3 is TGTGCCAGCAGTTACCGGGACAGGCCGAATTCACCCCTCCACTTT. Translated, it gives CASSYRDRPNSPLHF.

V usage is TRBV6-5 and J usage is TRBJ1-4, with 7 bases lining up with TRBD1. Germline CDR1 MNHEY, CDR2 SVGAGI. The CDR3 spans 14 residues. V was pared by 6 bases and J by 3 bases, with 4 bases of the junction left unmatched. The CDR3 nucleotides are TGTGCCAGCAGGGCGACAGGGTCTAATGAAAAACTGTTTTTT. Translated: CASRATGSNEKLFF.

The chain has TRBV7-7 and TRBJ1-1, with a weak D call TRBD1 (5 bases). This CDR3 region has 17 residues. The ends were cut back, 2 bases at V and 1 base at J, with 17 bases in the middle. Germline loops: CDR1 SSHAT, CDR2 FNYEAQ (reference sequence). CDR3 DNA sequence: TGTGCCAGCAGCTTAAATGATGGGACGAACCGGAACACTGAAGCTTTCTTT. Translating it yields CASSLNDGTNRNTEAFF.

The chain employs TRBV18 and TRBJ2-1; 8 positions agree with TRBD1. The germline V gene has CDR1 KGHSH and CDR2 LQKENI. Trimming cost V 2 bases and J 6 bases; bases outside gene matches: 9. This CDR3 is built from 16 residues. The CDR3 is CASSPFPGGVRNEQFF. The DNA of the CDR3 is TGTGCCAGCTCACCATTCCCAGGGGGCGTCCGCAATGAGCAGTTCTTC. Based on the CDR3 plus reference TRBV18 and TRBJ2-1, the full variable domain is NAGVMQNPRHLVRRRGQEARLRCSPMKGHSHVYWYRQLPEEGLKFMVYLQKENIIDESGMPKERFSAEFPKEGPSILRIQQVVRGDSAAYFCASSPFPGGVRNEQFFGPGTRLTVL.